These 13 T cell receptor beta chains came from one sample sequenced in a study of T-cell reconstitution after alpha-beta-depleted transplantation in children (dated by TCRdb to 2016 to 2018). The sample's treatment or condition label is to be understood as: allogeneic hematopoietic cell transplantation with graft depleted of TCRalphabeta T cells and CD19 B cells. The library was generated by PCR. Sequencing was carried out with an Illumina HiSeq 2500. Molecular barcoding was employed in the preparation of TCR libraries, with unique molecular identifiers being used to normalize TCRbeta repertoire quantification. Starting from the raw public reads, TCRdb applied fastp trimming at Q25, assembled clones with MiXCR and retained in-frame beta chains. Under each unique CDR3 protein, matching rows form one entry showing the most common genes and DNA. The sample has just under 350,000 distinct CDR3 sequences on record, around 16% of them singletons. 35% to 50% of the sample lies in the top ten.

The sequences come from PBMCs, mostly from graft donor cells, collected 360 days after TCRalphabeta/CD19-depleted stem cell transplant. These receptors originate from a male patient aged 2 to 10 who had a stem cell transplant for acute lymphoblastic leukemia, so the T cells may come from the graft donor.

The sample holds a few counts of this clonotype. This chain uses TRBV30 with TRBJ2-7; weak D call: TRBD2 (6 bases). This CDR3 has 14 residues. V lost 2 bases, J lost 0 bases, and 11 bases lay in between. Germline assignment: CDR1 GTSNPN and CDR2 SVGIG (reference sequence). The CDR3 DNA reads TGTGCCTGGAGTTGGCGGGGCCTCTCCTACGAGCAGTACTTC. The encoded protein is CAWSWRGLSYEQYF.

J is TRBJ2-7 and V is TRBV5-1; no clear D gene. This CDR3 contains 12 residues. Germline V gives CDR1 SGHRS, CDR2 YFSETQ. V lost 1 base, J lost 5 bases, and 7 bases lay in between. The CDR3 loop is CASSLTVDEQYF. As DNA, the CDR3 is TGCGCCAGCAGCTTGACCGTCGACGAGCAGTACTTC.

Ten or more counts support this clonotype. CDR3 sequence reads: CASSSRGGGTWGTDTQYF. In nucleotides, the CDR3 is TGTGCCAGCAGTTCCCGAGGTGGGGGGACCTGGGGCACAGATACGCAGTATTTT. The chain couples TRBV12-3 or TRBV12-4 to TRBJ2-3, with a weak D call TRBD2 (6 bases). The CDR3 extends over 18 amino acids. V was pared by 4 bases and J by 1 base, with 21 bases between.

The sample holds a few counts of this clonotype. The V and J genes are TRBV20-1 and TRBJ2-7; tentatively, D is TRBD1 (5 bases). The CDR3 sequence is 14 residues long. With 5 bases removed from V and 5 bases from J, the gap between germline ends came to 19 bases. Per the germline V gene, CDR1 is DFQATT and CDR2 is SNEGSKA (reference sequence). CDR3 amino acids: CSARKGSLWDEQYF. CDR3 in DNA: TGCAGTGCTCGGAAGGGGTCCCTTTGGGACGAGCAGTACTTC.

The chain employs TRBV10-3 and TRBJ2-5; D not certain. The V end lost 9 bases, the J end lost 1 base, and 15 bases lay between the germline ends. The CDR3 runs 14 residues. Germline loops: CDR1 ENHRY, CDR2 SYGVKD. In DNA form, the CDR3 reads TGTGCCATTAAGGCCCGGTTCAGCCAAGAGACCCAGTACTTC. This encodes CAIKARFSQETQYF.

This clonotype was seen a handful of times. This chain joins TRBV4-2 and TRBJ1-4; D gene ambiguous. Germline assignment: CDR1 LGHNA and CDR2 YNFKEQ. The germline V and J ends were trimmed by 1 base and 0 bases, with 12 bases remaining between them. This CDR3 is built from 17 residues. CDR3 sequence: CASSQGLVRTTNEKLFF. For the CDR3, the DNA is TGTGCCAGCAGCCAAGGTTTAGTGAGGACAACTAATGAAAAACTGTTTTTT.

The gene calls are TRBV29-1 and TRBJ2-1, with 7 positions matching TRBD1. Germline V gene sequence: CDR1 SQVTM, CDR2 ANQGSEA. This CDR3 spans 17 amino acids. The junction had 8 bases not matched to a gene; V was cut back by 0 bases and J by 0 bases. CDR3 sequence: CSVEDLGDSSSYNEQFF. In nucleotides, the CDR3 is TGCAGCGTTGAAGATCTGGGGGACAGTAGCTCCTACAATGAGCAGTTCTTC.

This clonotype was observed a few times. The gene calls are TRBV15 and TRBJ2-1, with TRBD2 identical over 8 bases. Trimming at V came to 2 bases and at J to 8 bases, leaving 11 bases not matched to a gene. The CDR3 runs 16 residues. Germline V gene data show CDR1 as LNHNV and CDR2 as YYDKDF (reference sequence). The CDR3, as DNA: TGTGCCACCAGCAGACCGGGACTAGGAGGTTATCATGAGCAGTTCTTC. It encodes CATSRPGLGGYHEQFF.

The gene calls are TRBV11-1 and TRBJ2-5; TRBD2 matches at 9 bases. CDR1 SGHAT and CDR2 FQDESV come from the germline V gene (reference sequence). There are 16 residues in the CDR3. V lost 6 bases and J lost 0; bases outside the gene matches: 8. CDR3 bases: TGTGCCAGCAGTATACGGGCTAGCGGGGACCAAGAGACCCAGTACTTC. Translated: CASSIRASGDQETQYF.

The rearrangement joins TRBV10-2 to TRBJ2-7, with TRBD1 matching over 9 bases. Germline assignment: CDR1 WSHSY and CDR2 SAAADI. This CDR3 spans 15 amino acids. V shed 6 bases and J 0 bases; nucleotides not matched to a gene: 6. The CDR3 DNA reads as TGCGCCAGCAGGGCCGGGACAGGGAGCTCCTACGAGCAGTACTTC. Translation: CASRAGTGSSYEQYF.

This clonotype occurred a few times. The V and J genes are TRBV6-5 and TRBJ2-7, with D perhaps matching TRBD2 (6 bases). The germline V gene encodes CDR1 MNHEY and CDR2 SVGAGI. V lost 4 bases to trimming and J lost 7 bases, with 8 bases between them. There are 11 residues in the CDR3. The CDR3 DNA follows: TGTGCCAGCAGTTGGGAGGCTGAGCAGTACTTC. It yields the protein CASSWEAEQYF.

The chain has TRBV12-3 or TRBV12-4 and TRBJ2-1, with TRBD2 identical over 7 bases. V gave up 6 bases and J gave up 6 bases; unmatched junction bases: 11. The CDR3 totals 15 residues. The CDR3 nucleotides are TGTGCCAGCAGCCTGAAGGGCGGGAGACTCAATGAGCAGTTCTTC. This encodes CASSLKGGRLNEQFF.

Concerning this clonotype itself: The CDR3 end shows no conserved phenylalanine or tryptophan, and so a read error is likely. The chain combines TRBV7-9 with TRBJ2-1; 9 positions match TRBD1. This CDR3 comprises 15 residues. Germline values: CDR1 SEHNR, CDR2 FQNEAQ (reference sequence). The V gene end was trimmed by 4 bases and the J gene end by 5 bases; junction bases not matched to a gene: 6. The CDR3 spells CASSSQGAVDNEQFY. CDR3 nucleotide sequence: TGTGCCAGCAGCTCACAGGGGGCCGTGGACAATGAGCAGTTCTAC.